This paragraph covers one T cell receptor beta chain sequence. The data were produced by immunoSEQ multiplex PCR, yet TCRdb's version contains in-frame clones alone and is incomplete. The profile covers about 93,000 clones, with around 93% appearing a single time and approximately 0.99% taken by the ten largest. The sample belongs to a study of T cell changes during pregnancy in multiple sclerosis. This receptor was identified in a female donor with multiple sclerosis, enrolled in a pregnancy study. This material consisted of peripheral blood, taken before pregnancy.

The CDR3 sequence: CASSPLPLTGSSNQPQHF. The CDR3 coding sequence is TGTGCCAGCTCACCACTCCCTTTGACAGGGAGTAGCAATCAGCCCCAGCATTTT. The chain carries TRBV18 and TRBJ1-5, with 7 bases fitting TRBD1. The CDR3 spans 18 residues. The V segment lost 1 base and the J segment 0 bases; nucleotides outside the gene matches: 9. CDR1 is KGHSH, CDR2 LQKENI, per germline.